This T cell receptor beta chain was captured in a study of blood T cell repertoires in COVID-19. Study information: Spain, Italy and the United States supplied samples that represented acute and convalescent COVID-19. PBMCs, B-cell-depleted T cells, or T cells were the source of the cDNA or gDNA that made up the material.

Authors' processing steps: Reference gene primer amplification in the assay estimated nucleated cell counts. Here immunoSEQ multiplex PCR was the method, and the copy in TCRdb shows in-frame clones only, minus some. The V and J calls and clone size are taken from that table; D and trimming were inferred from the DNA. The table lists roughly 100,000 clones, more than 70% of them singletons, with roughly a sixth in the top ten. The CDR3 has 15 residues. From germline, CDR1 is LGHNA and CDR2 YSLEER. The V and J ends lost 0 bases and 2 bases respectively, with 10 bases between them. The material sequenced was peripheral blood. This sequence originates from a human donor in a cohort sampled during active COVID-19. The chain has TRBV4-3 and TRBJ1-2, with D perhaps TRBD1 (5 bases). The CDR3 DNA follows: TGCGCCAGCAGCCAAGATGCCAGGGTGAACTATGGCTACACCTTC. Residues: CASSQDARVNYGYTF.